This TCR beta chain is drawn from a study of T cells in Graves' hyperthyroidism and ophthalmopathy. Study-wide results and caveats: Ophthalmopathy prediction by the model preceded onset by a median approximately 6.9 months. Blood also carried most thyroid clonotypes expanded above 0.001.

The germline V and J ends were trimmed by 0 bases and 8 bases, with 13 bases remaining between them. Germline V gene lookup returns CDR1 DFQATT and CDR2 SNEGSKA (reference sequence). The CDR3 is made up of 13 amino acids. Amplification of TCR beta CDR3 regions used RNA as the template. First-round RT-PCR of the TCR CDR3 relied on the HTBI primer set. TCRdb analysed the multiplex PCR reads with MiXCR anew, one entry per CDR3 protein. The sample shows about 350,000 distinct CDR3 sequences, roughly 14% of them seen only once. This clonotype was recorded at least ten times. The antigen is undetermined. Thyroid ultrasound, orbital computed tomography, clinical symptoms, and serum thyroxine and TRAb underpinned diagnoses.

The sample taken for sequencing was blood. V is TRBV20-1 and J is TRBJ1-2; D unclear. This TCR was recovered from a woman in her thirties with Graves' hyperthyroidism. This CDR3 reads CSARDSQIRGYTF. The CDR3 nucleotides are TGCAGTGCTAGAGATTCACAGATCCGGGGCTACACCTTC.